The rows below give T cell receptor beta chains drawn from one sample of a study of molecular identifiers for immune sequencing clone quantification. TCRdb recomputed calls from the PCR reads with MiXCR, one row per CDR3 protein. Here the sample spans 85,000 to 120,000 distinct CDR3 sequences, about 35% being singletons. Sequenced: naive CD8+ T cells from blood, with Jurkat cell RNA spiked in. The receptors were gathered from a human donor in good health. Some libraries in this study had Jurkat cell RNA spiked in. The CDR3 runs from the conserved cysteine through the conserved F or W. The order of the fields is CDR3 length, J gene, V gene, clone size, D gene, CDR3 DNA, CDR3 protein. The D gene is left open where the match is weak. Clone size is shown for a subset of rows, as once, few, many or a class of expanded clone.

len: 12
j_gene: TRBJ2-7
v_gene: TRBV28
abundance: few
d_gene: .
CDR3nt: TGTGCCAGCAGCACCCCTGAGTACGAGCAGTACTTC
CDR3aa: CASSTPEYEQYF

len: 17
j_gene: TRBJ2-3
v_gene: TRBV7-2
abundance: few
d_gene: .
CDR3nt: TGTGCCAGCAGCTTAGTCCCAGGGGGGTCGCCCACAGATACGCAGTATTTT
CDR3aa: CASSLVPGGSPTDTQYF

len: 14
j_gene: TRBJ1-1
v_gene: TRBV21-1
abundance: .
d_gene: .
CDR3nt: TGTGCCAGCAGCAAATCAACAGGGGGCACTGAAGCTTTCTTT
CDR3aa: CASSKSTGGTEAFF

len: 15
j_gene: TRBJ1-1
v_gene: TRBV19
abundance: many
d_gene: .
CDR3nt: TGTGCCAGTAGTATCCAGGGCGGTCAATACACTGAAGCTTTCTTT
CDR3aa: CASSIQGGQYTEAFF

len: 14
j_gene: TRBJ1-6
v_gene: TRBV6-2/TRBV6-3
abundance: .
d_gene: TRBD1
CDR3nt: TGTGCCAGCAGTTACCCGACAGGGCCTTCACCCCTCCACTTT
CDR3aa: CASSYPTGPSPLHF

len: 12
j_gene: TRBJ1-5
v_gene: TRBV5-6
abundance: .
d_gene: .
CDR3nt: TGTGCCAGCAGCTCGACACTCTCTCCCCAGCATTTT
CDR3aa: CASSSTLSPQHF

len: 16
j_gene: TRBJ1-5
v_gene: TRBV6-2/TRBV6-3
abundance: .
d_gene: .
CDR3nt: TGTGCCAGCATCCCCTCGGGTGATTATAGCAATCAGCCCCAGCATTTT
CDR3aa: CASIPSGDYSNQPQHF

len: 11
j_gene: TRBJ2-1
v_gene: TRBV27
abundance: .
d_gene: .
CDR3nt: TGTGCCAGCAGTTTATCCCATGAGCAGTTCTTC
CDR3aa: CASSLSHEQFF

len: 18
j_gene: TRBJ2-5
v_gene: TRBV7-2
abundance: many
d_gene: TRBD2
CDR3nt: TGTGCCAGCAGCTTAGACCCACAACTAGCGGGAGTTCAAGAGACCCAGTACTTC
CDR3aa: CASSLDPQLAGVQETQYF

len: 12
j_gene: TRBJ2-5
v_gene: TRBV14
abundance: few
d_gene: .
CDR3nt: TGTGCCAGCAGCCGCTACCAAGAGACCCAGTACTTC
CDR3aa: CASSRYQETQYF

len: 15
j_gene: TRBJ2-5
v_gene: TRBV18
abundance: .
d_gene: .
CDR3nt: TGTGCCAGCTCACCACCGTACCGGGCCCAAGAGACCCAGTACTTC
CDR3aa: CASSPPYRAQETQYF

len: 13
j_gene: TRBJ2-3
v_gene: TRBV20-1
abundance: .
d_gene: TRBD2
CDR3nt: TGCAGTGCTAGAGTAGCGGGAGAAGATACGCAGTATTTT
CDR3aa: CSARVAGEDTQYF

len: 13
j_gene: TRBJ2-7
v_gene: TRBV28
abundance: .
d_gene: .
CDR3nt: TGTGCCAGCGGGCAGTTAAGCTCCTACGAGCAGTACTTC
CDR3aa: CASGQLSSYEQYF

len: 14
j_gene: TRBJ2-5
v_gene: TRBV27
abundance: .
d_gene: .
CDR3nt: TGTGCCAGCAGTGGGATCCTGTCTGACGGGACCCAGTACTTC
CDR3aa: CASSGILSDGTQYF

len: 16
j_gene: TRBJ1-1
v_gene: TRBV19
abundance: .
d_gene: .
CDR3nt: TGTGCCAGTAATCTGGGGGCAAGGACCCGAGAAAGTGAAGCTTTCTTT
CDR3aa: CASNLGARTRESEAFF

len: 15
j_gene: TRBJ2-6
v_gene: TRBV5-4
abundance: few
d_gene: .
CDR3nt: TGTGCCAGCGGGGGGGGCCGGTCTGAGGCCAACGTCCTGACTTTC
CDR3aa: CASGGGRSEANVLTF

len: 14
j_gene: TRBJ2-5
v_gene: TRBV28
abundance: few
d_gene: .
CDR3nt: TGTGCCAGCAGACCCCCGGGCATTGGGGAGACCCAGTACTTC
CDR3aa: CASRPPGIGETQYF